The 25 T cell receptor beta chains below all came from one sample that was sequenced in a study of T cells in Graves' hyperthyroidism and ophthalmopathy. The CDR3 regions of TCR beta were amplified from RNA transcripts. With the HTBI primer set, the TCR CDR3 went through a first round of RT-PCR. TCRdb re-called the multiplex PCR reads through MiXCR, storing one row per CDR3 protein. The data show hundreds of thousands of distinct CDR3 sequences, 14% seen once. Sample: blood. The receptors were gathered from a woman aged 18-29 years with Graves' hyperthyroidism.

This clonotype was seen ten or more times. CDR3 sequence (DNA): TGTGCCAGCAGTTACAGAGAGACCCAGTACTTC. This sequence encodes CASSYRETQYF. The V gene is TRBV28, the J gene TRBJ2-5; no definite D call. Per the germline V gene, CDR1 is MDHEN and CDR2 is SYDVKM. This CDR3 contains 11 residues. V was clipped by 4 bases and J by 4 bases, with 4 bases between them.

This clonotype has a count of ten or more. The rearrangement uses TRBV7-2 and TRBJ2-4, with D uncertain. CDR3 length equals 14 residues. Trimming cost V 5 bases and J 9 bases, with 17 bases left between them. Germline V gene lookup returns CDR1 SGHTA and CDR2 FQGNSA. Here the CDR3 reads CASSTPPTRTIQYF. The CDR3 region has the DNA TGTGCCAGCAGCACGCCTCCTACGAGAACCATTCAGTACTTC.

The CDR3 region is CASSYMTGVDNEQFF. The CDR3 DNA reads as TGTGCCAGCAGTTACATGACGGGAGTGGATAATGAGCAGTTCTTC. The rearrangement joins TRBV6-5 to TRBJ2-1; weak D call: TRBD2 (6 bases). The CDR3 runs to 15 residues. Trimming left V 2 bases short and J 7 bases short, with 15 bases between. CDR1 MNHEY and CDR2 SVGAGI come from the germline V gene.

This clonotype was seen at least ten times. This sequence joins TRBV5-6 and TRBJ1-2; D is ambiguous. Germline V gene data show CDR1 as SGHDT and CDR2 as YYEEEE. V shed 0 bases and J shed 3 bases, with 6 bases lying between them. The CDR3 is made up of 13 amino acids. The CDR3 DNA reads TGTGCCAGCAGCTTGGACGGATACTATGGCTACACCTTC. This encodes CASSLDGYYGYTF.

This clonotype was recorded at least ten times. The rearrangement links TRBV29-1 to TRBJ2-5, with TRBD2 as a possible D gene (6 bases). CDR1 is SQVTM and CDR2 is ANQGSEA in the germline V gene. This CDR3 is 16 amino acids long. V dropped 5 bases and J dropped 1 base, with 20 bases sitting between them. For the CDR3, the DNA is TGCAGCGTTCAGAAACGTGGCGGGACCTCCCAAGAGACCCAGTACTTC. It encodes CSVQKRGGTSQETQYF.

This clonotype was detected ten times or more. The CDR3 reads CASSGHRGAEAFF. CDR3 in DNA: TGCGCCAGCAGTGGGCACAGGGGGGCTGAAGCTTTCTTT. The chain links TRBV10-2 to TRBJ1-1; 8 bases are a match to TRBD1. Germline values: CDR1 WSHSY, CDR2 SAAADI. This CDR3 comprises 13 residues. V shed 4 bases, J shed 6 bases, and the junction held 4 bases outside the gene matches.

This clonotype was observed many times. The gene calls are TRBV30 and TRBJ2-5, with D perhaps TRBD1 or TRBD2 (5 bases each). Trimming left V 2 bases short and J 3 bases short, with 10 bases between. CDR3 size: 13 residues. Germline lookup yields CDR1 GTSNPN and CDR2 SVGIG (reference sequence). CDR3 sequence (DNA): TGTGCCTGGAGTAAGGGGACCAAAGAGACCCAGTACTTC. As protein: CAWSKGTKETQYF.

This clonotype was recorded only once. A clone one base away is much larger, so this may be a read error. V is TRBV7-8 and J is TRBJ1-2; TRBD1 might be the D (5 bases). The CDR3 contains 17 residues. Germline values: CDR1 SGHVS, CDR2 FQNEAQ. Deletions cut 7 bases from V and 2 bases from J, with 23 bases between. The CDR3 protein is CASKSKRSGFPNYGYTF. In DNA form, the CDR3 reads TGTGCCAGCAAATCAAAGCGGTCAGGGTTTCCGAACTATGGCTACACCTTC.

This clonotype has more than one count but fewer than ten. The V gene is TRBV6-2 or TRBV6-3, the J gene TRBJ2-1; 14 nucleotides line up with TRBD2. Germline V CDR1 and CDR2: MNHEY, SVGEGT. This CDR3 has 16 residues. V gave up 6 bases and J gave up 7 bases; unmatched junction bases: 8. The CDR3: CASRPLGLAGANEQFF. The CDR3 DNA sequence: TGTGCCAGCAGACCTCTGGGACTAGCGGGAGCGAATGAGCAGTTCTTC.

This clonotype was seen only a few times. The chain uses TRBV2 and TRBJ2-1; TRBD1 matches 9 bases. Per germline, CDR1 SNHLY and CDR2 FYNNEI. CDR3 length: 15 residues. The junction had 13 bases not matched to a gene; V was cut back by 6 bases and J by 10 bases. This CDR3 reads CASRGPGTGFTEQFF. The CDR3 nucleotides read TGTGCCAGCAGGGGACCCGGGACAGGGTTTACCGAGCAGTTCTTC.

This clonotype was detected a few times. The genes are TRBV28 and TRBJ2-6; unclear D gene. This CDR3 is built from 15 residues. Trimming removed 11 bases at V and 0 bases at J, with 14 bases between. Germline V gives CDR1 MDHEN, CDR2 SYDVKM. The CDR3 DNA is TGTGCCTCGAAAGTGTTGGACTCTGGGGCCAACGTCCTGACTTTC. Protein sequence: CASKVLDSGANVLTF.

V usage is TRBV27 and J usage is TRBJ1-4; TRBD1 matches 11 bases. The CDR3 runs 14 residues. V trimming: 6 bases; J trimming: 8 bases; junction bases outside the gene matches: 5. Germline CDR1 reads MNHEY; CDR2 reads SMNVEV (reference sequence). The CDR3 sequence is CASRGTGGEEKLFF. The DNA for the CDR3 is TGTGCCAGCAGGGGGACAGGGGGGGAAGAAAAACTGTTTTTT.

This chain uses TRBV5-4 with TRBJ1-2, with a weak D call TRBD1 (5 bases). V was shortened by 4 bases and J by 5 bases, with 18 bases between the two germline ends. The CDR3 totals 15 residues. Germline assignment: CDR1 SGHNT and CDR2 YYREEE (reference sequence). The CDR3 nucleotides are TGTGCCAGCAGCCCTAGCCTGGGGCCTTCGTATGGCTACACCTTC. It is translated as CASSPSLGPSYGYTF. The complete variable domain, with remaining parts taken from reference TRBV5-4 and TRBJ1-2, reads ETGVTQSPTHLIKTRGQQVTLRCSSQSGHNTVSWYQQALGQGPQFIFQYYREEENGRGNFPPRFSGLQFPNYSSELNVNALELDDSALYLCASSPSLGPSYGYTFGSGTRLTVV.

This clonotype is a singleton in its sample. The rearrangement uses TRBV7-9 and TRBJ1-4, with TRBD1 as a possible D gene (6 bases). Per germline, CDR1 SEHNR and CDR2 FQNEAQ (reference sequence). V dropped 3 bases and J dropped 11 bases, with 10 bases sitting between them. The CDR3 runs 12 residues. The CDR3 protein is CASSFYREKLFF. The CDR3 region has the DNA TGTGCCAGCAGCTTTTACAGGGAGAAACTGTTTTTT. Variable domain in full (rest from reference TRBV7-9 and TRBJ1-4): DTGVSQNPRHKITKRGQNVTFRCDPISEHNRLYWYRQTLGQGPEFLTYFQNEAQLEKSRLLSDRFSAERPKGSFSTLEIQRTEQGDSAMYLCASSFYREKLFFGSGTQLSVL.

This clonotype was seen at least ten times. The rearrangement uses TRBV12-3 or TRBV12-4 and TRBJ1-1, with D hard to call. This CDR3 spans 15 amino acids. Trimming shortened V by 6 bases and J by 0 bases, and 14 bases separated the two germline ends. The CDR3 region is CASSLQATMNTEAFF. The CDR3 DNA sequence: TGTGCCAGCAGCCTGCAGGCAACCATGAACACTGAAGCTTTCTTT.

Regarding this clonotype: A much bigger clone sits one base away, suggesting this may be a read error. J is TRBJ2-1 and V is TRBV6-2 or TRBV6-3, with a weak D call TRBD2 (5 bases). The CDR3 covers 13 residues. The V end was cut by 8 bases, the J end by 10 bases, with 18 bases between. Germline V gene data show CDR1 as MNHEY and CDR2 as SVGEGT. The CDR3 sequence is CASAVGALYEQFF. The CDR3 DNA is TGTGCCAGCGCGGTGGGAGCCCTTTACGAGCAGTTCTTC.

The V call is TRBV19, the J call TRBJ2-6, with D possibly TRBD1 on 6 matching bases. V was clipped by 6 bases and J by 0 bases, with 15 bases between them. Germline V gives CDR1 LNHDA, CDR2 SQIVND (reference sequence). The CDR3 spans 17 residues. In nucleotides, the CDR3 is TGTGCCAGTAGGGAAGGACAGACTATCTCTGGGGCCAACGTCCTGACTTTC. This encodes CASREGQTISGANVLTF.

This clonotype was recorded a few times. The chain links TRBV28 to TRBJ2-1; D tentatively fits TRBD1 or TRBD2 (5 bases each). V lost 2 bases, J lost 7 bases, and 24 bases lay in between. Germline assignment: CDR1 MDHEN and CDR2 SYDVKM. The length of the CDR3 is 18 residues. As DNA, the CDR3 is TGTGCCAGCAGTTTAGATGGGACGTGGGGACCCGCAGGGAATGAGCAGTTCTTC. Translated, it gives CASSLDGTWGPAGNEQFF.

This clonotype has only a few counts. A junction end diverges from the germline sequence, so it may reflect a read error. This chain links TRBV27 with TRBJ2-1, with D hard to call. This CDR3 is 13 amino acids long. Germline CDR1 reads MNHEY; CDR2 reads SMNVEV (reference sequence). CDR3 residues: CASSLSGYNGQFF. CDR3 coding DNA: TGTGCCAGCAGTTTATCGGGGTACAATGGGCAGTTCTTC.

At least ten counts were recorded for this clonotype. This sequence joins TRBV12-3 or TRBV12-4 and TRBJ2-7, with TRBD1 identical over 7 bases. V was clipped by 6 bases and J by 2 bases; unmatched bases: 10. This CDR3 is 15 amino acids long. CDR3 nucleotide sequence: TGTGCCAGCAGGTCAGGGGGATTCTCGCCCTACGAGCAGTACTTC. Amino acid sequence: CASRSGGFSPYEQYF.

This chain joins TRBV20-1 and TRBJ1-2; D gene ambiguous. Germline V lookup: CDR1 DFQATT, CDR2 SNEGSKA (reference sequence). This CDR3 is built from 13 residues. V was cut by 0 bases and J by 7 bases, with 12 bases left in between. The DNA of the CDR3 is TGCAGTGCTAGAGATTCCTCAACAACTGGCTACACCTTC. As protein: CSARDSSTTGYTF.

This clonotype was found many times. The chain has TRBV28 and TRBJ2-2; D is uncertain. Looked up from germline, CDR1 is MDHEN and CDR2 is SYDVKM. The CDR3 runs 12 residues. Trimming removed 5 bases from V and 7 bases from J, with 8 bases in between. CDR3 loop: CASSREVGELFF. In DNA, the CDR3 is TGTGCCAGCAGTCGAGAGGTCGGGGAGCTGTTTTTT.

At least ten counts were recorded for this clonotype. The chain joins TRBV2 to TRBJ2-1, with TRBD2 matching 13 bases. The J segment lost 9 bases and the V segment lost 5 bases, leaving 13 bases of the junction unmatched. Per germline, CDR1 SNHLY and CDR2 FYNNEI. The CDR3 contains 17 residues. This CDR3 reads CASSLGGTSGVHGEQFF. The DNA of the CDR3 is TGTGCCAGCAGTCTTGGAGGGACTAGCGGGGTACATGGTGAGCAGTTCTTC.

The V and J genes are TRBV3-1 and TRBJ2-7; D tentatively reads TRBD1 or TRBD2 (5 bases each). The CDR3 length is 14 residues. Trimming removed 4 bases from V and 2 bases from J, with 12 bases in between. In germline, CDR1 is LGHDT, CDR2 YNNKEL (reference sequence). The CDR3 reads CASSPGTLTYEQYF. In DNA form, the CDR3 reads TGTGCCAGCAGCCCCGGGACCCTAACCTACGAGCAGTACTTC.

This clonotype was counted at least ten times. The chain links TRBV12-3 or TRBV12-4 to TRBJ2-1; 10 bases map to TRBD1. CDR3 length equals 15 residues. Losses at the gene ends were 9 bases for V and 4 bases for J; bases not matched to a gene: 9. CDR3 DNA: TGTGCCAGTTTAGGGCGACAGGGGGCGTACAATGAGCAGTTCTTC. This codes for CASLGRQGAYNEQFF.